One sample yielded the 17 T cell receptor beta chains listed below, sequenced in a study of blood T cell repertoires in COVID-19. The data were produced by immunoSEQ multiplex PCR, yet TCRdb's version contains in-frame clones alone and is incomplete. The sample consists of more than 60,000 clones, less than 90% of them appearing once. Sequenced: peripheral blood. The receptors were gathered from a man between 60 and 75 years old with active or convalescent COVID-19.

Here the CDR3 DNA reads TGTGCCAGCAGCTTATCGTGGTCAGGGGGCGCCAGCTATCAGCCCCAGCATTTT. It encodes CASSLSWSGGASYQPQHF. This chain connects TRBV7-2 to TRBJ1-5; 8 positions match TRBD1. The CDR3 sequence is 18 residues long. Germline CDR1 and CDR2: SGHTA and FQGNSA. Losses at the gene ends were 2 bases for V and 5 bases for J; bases not matched to a gene: 14.

V gene TRBV7-8 combines with J gene TRBJ1-2, with 7 bases matching TRBD1. CDR1 SGHVS and CDR2 FQNEAQ come from the germline V gene. CDR3 size: 15 residues. The V gene end was trimmed by 0 bases and the J gene end by 2 bases; junction bases not matched to a gene: 3. CDR3 loop: CASSLALGQNYGYTF. The CDR3 region has the DNA TGTGCCAGCAGCTTAGCCTTGGGACAGAACTATGGCTACACCTTC.

The chain links TRBV5-1 to TRBJ1-3; 9 bases fit TRBD1. CDR3 length: 16 amino acids. The V segment lost 3 bases and the J segment 3 bases; nucleotides outside the gene matches: 7. Germline loops: CDR1 SGHRS, CDR2 YFSETQ. In nucleotides, the CDR3 is TGCGCCAGCAGCTGGTCTCCGGGACAGGGTGGAAACACCATATATTTT. Translated, it gives CASSWSPGQGGNTIYF.

V is TRBV7-8 and J is TRBJ2-1; 9 bases match TRBD2. The CDR3 extends over 18 amino acids. The junction had 11 bases not matched to a gene; V was cut back by 0 bases and J by 5 bases. Germline V gene sequence: CDR1 SGHVS, CDR2 FQNEAQ. CDR3 protein: CASSLAGIGRGGHNEQFF. The CDR3 DNA follows: TGTGCCAGCAGCTTAGCGGGAATCGGGCGGGGGGGCCACAATGAGCAGTTCTTC.

The chain uses TRBV9 and TRBJ2-7; TRBD1 matches 10 bases. Germline CDR1 and CDR2: SGDLS and YYNGEE. Trimming cost V 0 bases and J 5 bases; bases outside gene matches: 5. The CDR3 runs 15 residues. CDR3 residues: CASSVAGQGSNEQYF. As DNA, the CDR3 is TGTGCCAGCAGCGTAGCGGGACAGGGGAGCAACGAGCAGTACTTC.

The CDR3 region is CASSYHRVSYGYTF. The CDR3 nucleotides are TGTGCCAGCAGTTACCACAGGGTGAGCTATGGCTACACCTTC. V usage is TRBV6-5 and J usage is TRBJ1-2; possibly TRBD1 for D (6 bases). The CDR3 contains 14 residues. V lost 2 bases, J lost 4 bases, and 11 bases lay in between. Per germline, CDR1 MNHEY and CDR2 SVGAGI.

The chain recombines TRBV5-6 with TRBJ2-5; D is possibly TRBD2 (7 bases). Trimming shortened V by 2 bases and J by 4 bases, and 18 bases separated the two germline ends. Germline CDR1 SGHDT, CDR2 YYEEEE. There are 16 residues in the CDR3. The CDR3 nucleotides are TGTGCCAGCAGCTTAGGTTTTGGGGGGGCGTCAGAGACCCAGTACTTC. Encoded protein: CASSLGFGGASETQYF.

V gene TRBV24-1 combines with J gene TRBJ1-5; 7 nucleotides agree with TRBD1. V shed 3 bases, J shed 6 bases, and the junction held 7 bases outside the gene matches. The CDR3 loop spans 15 amino acids. Per the germline V gene, CDR1 is KGHDR and CDR2 is SFDVKD. In DNA form, the CDR3 reads TGTGCCACCAGTGATGCGACAGGGAACGGTCAGCCCCAGCATTTT. Translated, it gives CATSDATGNGQPQHF.

V is TRBV9 and J is TRBJ2-2, with 8 bases lining up with TRBD2. J was trimmed by 6 bases and V by 3 bases; bases with no gene match: 10. Germline CDR1 and CDR2: SGDLS and YYNGEE. This CDR3 spans 16 amino acids. The DNA for the CDR3 is TGTGCCAGCAGCGCTAGCGGGTCACTAGGGGCCGGGGAGCTGTTTTTT. This sequence encodes CASSASGSLGAGELFF.

This clone was counted between two and nine times. This chain links TRBV7-9 with TRBJ2-2, with 11 bases aligning to TRBD1. The CDR3 has 17 amino acids. Losses at the gene ends were 2 bases for V and 9 bases for J; bases not matched to a gene: 11. CDR1 SEHNR and CDR2 FQNEAQ come from the germline V gene (reference sequence). DNA for the CDR3: TGTGCCAGCAGCTTAAGCCCTCCGGGACAGGGGGTGAGGGAGCTGTTTTTT. This sequence encodes CASSLSPPGQGVRELFF. Drawing the rest from reference TRBV7-9 and TRBJ2-2, the complete variable domain is DTGVSQNPRHKITKRGQNVTFRCDPISEHNRLYWYRQTLGQGPEFLTYFQNEAQLEKSRLLSDRFSAERPKGSFSTLEIQRTEQGDSAMYLCASSLSPPGQGVRELFFGEGSRLTVL.

CDR3 nucleotide sequence: TGTGCCACCAGTGATCAGGACAGTAACTATGGCTACACCTTC. Translation gives CATSDQDSNYGYTF. The chain links TRBV24-1 to TRBJ1-2; possibly TRBD1 for D (6 bases). The CDR3 has 14 residues. The germline V and J ends were trimmed by 3 bases and 1 base, with 8 bases remaining between them. Germline values: CDR1 KGHDR, CDR2 SFDVKD.

This chain joins TRBV4-2 and TRBJ1-1; 9 bases are shared with TRBD1. This CDR3 has 16 residues. The V gene's germline CDR1 is LGHNA and CDR2 YNFKEQ. After removal of 10 bases from V and 1 base from J, the junction contained 13 bases not matched to a gene. The DNA of the CDR3 is TGTGCCACCGTGCCCGAGCTGGGACAGGGGAACACTGAAGCTTTCTTT. It encodes CATVPELGQGNTEAFF.

The genes are TRBV9 and TRBJ2-7, with D tentatively TRBD2 (7 bases). The CDR3 length is 13 residues. Between the trimmed V and J ends, which lost 0 bases and 10 bases, there was a span of 14 bases. The germline CDR1 and CDR2 sequences are SGDLS and YYNGEE. CDR3 sequence: CASSVEAGATQYF. DNA of the CDR3: TGTGCCAGCAGCGTAGAGGCGGGGGCCACACAGTACTTC.

This clone was seen only once. This chain joins TRBV6-6 and TRBJ1-1; D call uncertain. V lost 4 bases and J 8 bases, leaving 5 bases between the germline ends. CDR3 length: 10 residues. The germline V gene encodes CDR1 MNHNY and CDR2 SVGAGI (reference sequence). In DNA form, the CDR3 reads TGTGCCAGCAGTTCGGTAGAAGCTTTCTTT. Its protein is CASSSVEAFF.

J is TRBJ2-3 and V is TRBV29-1; tentative D call: TRBD2 (6 bases). Trimming took off 2 bases at V and 6 bases at J, with 9 bases between the two ends. CDR1 and CDR2 (germline): SQVTM, ANQGSEA. The CDR3 has 12 amino acids. The CDR3: CSVELTRDTQYF. CDR3 DNA: TGCAGCGTTGAACTGACTAGGGATACGCAGTATTTT.

The chain is built from TRBV19 and TRBJ1-2, with D possibly being TRBD1 (5 bases). Looked up from germline, CDR1 is LNHDA and CDR2 is SQIVND (reference sequence). Trimming took off 3 bases at V and 2 bases at J, with 13 bases between the two ends. This CDR3 is built from 15 residues. CDR3 region: CASSIRQLRNYGYTF. The CDR3 nucleotides read TGTGCCAGTAGTATTCGACAGCTAAGAAACTATGGCTACACCTTC.

The gene calls are TRBV19 and TRBJ2-1; 8 bases line up with TRBD2. From germline, CDR1 is LNHDA and CDR2 SQIVND (reference sequence). The CDR3 loop spans 15 amino acids. Trimming removed 10 bases from V and 0 bases from J; junction bases left unmatched: 8. The CDR3 reads CATTTSGGSYNEQFF. In DNA, the CDR3 is TGTGCCACCACTACGAGCGGGGGCTCCTACAATGAGCAGTTCTTC.